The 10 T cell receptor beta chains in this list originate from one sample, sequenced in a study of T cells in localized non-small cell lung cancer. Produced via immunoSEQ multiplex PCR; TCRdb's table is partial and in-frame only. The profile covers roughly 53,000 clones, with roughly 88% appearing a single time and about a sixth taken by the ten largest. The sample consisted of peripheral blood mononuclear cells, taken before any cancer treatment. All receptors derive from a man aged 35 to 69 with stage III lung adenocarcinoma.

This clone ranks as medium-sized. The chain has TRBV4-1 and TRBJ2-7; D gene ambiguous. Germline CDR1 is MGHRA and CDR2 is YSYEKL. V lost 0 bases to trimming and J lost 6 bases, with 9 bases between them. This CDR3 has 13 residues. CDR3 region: CASSQEDSPEQYF. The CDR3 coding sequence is TGCGCCAGCAGCCAAGAAGATAGCCCCGAGCAGTACTTC.

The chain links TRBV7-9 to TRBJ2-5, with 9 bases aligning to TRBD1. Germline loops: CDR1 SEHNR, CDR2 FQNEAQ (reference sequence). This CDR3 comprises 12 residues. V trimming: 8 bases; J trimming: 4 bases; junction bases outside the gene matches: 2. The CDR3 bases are TGTGCCAGCGCGGACAGGGGAGAGACCCAGTACTTC. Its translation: CASADRGETQYF. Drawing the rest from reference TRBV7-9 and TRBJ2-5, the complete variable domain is DTGVSQNPRHKITKRGQNVTFRCDPISEHNRLYWYRQTLGQGPEFLTYFQNEAQLEKSRLLSDRFSAERPKGSFSTLEIQRTEQGDSAMYLCASADRGETQYFGPGTRLLVL.

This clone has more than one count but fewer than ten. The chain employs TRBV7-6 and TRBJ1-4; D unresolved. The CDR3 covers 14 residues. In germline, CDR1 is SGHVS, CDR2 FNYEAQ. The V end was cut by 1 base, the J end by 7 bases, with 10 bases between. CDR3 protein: CASSLGPDGEKLFF. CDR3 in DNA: TGTGCCAGCAGCTTAGGGCCTGATGGTGAAAAACTGTTTTTT.

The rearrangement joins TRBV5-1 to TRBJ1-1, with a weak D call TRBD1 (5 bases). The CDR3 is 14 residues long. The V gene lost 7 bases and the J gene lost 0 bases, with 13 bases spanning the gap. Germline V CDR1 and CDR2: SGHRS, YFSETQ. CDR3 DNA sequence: TGCGCCAGCGCCAGGACAAGGATGAACACTGAAGCTTTCTTT. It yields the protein CASARTRMNTEAFF.

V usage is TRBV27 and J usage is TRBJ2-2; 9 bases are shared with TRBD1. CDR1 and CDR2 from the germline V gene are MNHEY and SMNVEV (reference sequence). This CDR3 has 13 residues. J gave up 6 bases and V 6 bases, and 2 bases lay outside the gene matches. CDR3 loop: CASSGQGSGELFF. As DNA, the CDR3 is TGTGCCAGCAGCGGACAGGGGTCCGGGGAGCTGTTTTTT.

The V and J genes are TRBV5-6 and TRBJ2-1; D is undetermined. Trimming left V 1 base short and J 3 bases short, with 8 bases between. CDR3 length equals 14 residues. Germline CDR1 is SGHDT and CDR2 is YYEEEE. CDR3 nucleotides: TGTGCCAGCAGCTTGTGGAAAAGCTACAATGAGCAGTTCTTC. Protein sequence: CASSLWKSYNEQFF.

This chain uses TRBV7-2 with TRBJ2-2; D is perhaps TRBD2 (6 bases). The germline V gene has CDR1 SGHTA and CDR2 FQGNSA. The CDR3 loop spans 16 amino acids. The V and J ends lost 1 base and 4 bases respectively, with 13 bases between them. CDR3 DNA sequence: TGTGCCAGCAGCTTAGGTGCCGGGGGAGGCACCGGGGAGCTGTTTTTT. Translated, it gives CASSLGAGGGTGELFF.

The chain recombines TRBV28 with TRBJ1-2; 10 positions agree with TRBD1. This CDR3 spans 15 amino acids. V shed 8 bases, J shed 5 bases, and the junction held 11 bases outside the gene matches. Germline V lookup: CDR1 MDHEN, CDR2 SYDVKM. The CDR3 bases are TGTGCCAGCCATTTAACCGGGACAGGGGTTTATGGCTACACCTTC. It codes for CASHLTGTGVYGYTF.

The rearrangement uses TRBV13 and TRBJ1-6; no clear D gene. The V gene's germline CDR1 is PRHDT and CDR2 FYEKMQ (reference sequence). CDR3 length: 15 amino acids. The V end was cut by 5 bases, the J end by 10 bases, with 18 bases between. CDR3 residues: CASSHARGNQSPLHF. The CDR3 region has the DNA TGTGCCAGCAGCCACGCCAGAGGGAACCAATCACCCCTCCACTTT.

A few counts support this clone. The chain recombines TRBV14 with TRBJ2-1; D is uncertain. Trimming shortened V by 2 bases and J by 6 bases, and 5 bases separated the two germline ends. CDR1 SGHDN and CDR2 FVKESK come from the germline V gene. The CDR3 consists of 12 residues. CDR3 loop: CASSQYLNEQFF. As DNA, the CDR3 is TGTGCCAGCAGCCAATATCTCAATGAGCAGTTCTTC.